This T cell receptor beta chain was sequenced for a study of radiotherapy plus CTLA-4 blockade in lung cancer. Here immunoSEQ multiplex PCR was the method, and the copy in TCRdb shows in-frame clones only, minus some. The sample consists of roughly 120,000 clones, approximately 80% of them appearing once. The table lists this clone with a few counts. V shed 5 bases and J shed 9 bases, with 11 bases lying between them. This CDR3 comprises 12 residues. Germline lookup yields CDR1 MDHEN and CDR2 SYDVKM. The chain links TRBV28 to TRBJ1-5; possible D gene TRBD1, 5 bases. Material: peripheral blood, obtained from a patient treated with radiotherapy plus ipilimumab. The TCR sequence derives from a human donor with non-small cell lung cancer who had a partial response to radiotherapy plus ipilimumab. This CDR3 is CASSDNRRPQHF. The CDR3, as DNA: TGTGCCAGCAGTGACAACAGGCGGCCCCAGCATTTT.